This is a list of T cell receptor beta chains from one sample in a study of CD8+ T cells in alopecia areata. Assay: immunoSEQ multiplex PCR; the TCRdb copy retains only in-frame clones and omits some. This table holds about 200,000 clones, roughly three fifths found once. Sequenced material: CD8+ T cells sorted from blood. These receptors were obtained from a human donor in good health. Both conserved end residues are part of each CDR3. The order of the fields is V gene, CDR3 protein.

>TRBV7-9
CASSLGGVRTEAFF
>TRBV6-5
CASSYVGELFF
>TRBV5-1
CASSLATSGAHEQYF
>TRBV9
CASSPDTSYEQYF
>TRBV6-4
CASSDSSTSEQFF
>TRBV5-4
CATHPQGWSYEQYF
>TRBV7-9
CASSFQGLDEQFF
>TRBV11-2
CASSFPSLSGGSDTGELFF
>TRBV29-1
CSVEEGQGFNTEAFF
>TRBV9
CASSTQGNQPQHF
>TRBV2
CASSDQGEAFF
>TRBV19
CASSVGTGEDEQFF
>TRBV6-5
CASSGWAGETQYF
>TRBV6-5
CASSDGQGSSYEQYF
>TRBV11-2
CAIKAGTGELFF
>TRBV5-1
CASSSDARSSGELFF
>TRBV4-1
CASSQEGVADTQYF
>TRBV4-1
CASSQLAVDKETQYF
>TRBV5-6
CASSPRNSGNTIYF
>TRBV29-1
CSVEDAETGELFF
>TRBV7-9
CASSLGISQPQHF
>TRBV4-1
CASSQDPGGLAGNTIYF
>TRBV2
CASSGEVAGLDEQFF
>TRBV30
CAWSEDYGYTF
>TRBV23-1
CASSQRSTGPSNQPQHF
>TRBV5-1
CASSLDRANTEAFF
>TRBV2
CASSDSGSYNSPLHF
>TRBV29-1
CSAGTAYNEQFF
>TRBV5-6
CASSGGGSHYGYTF
>TRBV27
CASSFGSGANVLTF
>TRBV29-1
CSVPSGNTEAFF
>TRBV7-6
CASSLDGAGGQETQYF
>TRBV4-1
CASSRDGSSYEQYF
>TRBV29-1
CSVEPSSTF
>TRBV29-1
CSVEGRSYGYTF
>TRBV5-4
CASSPGNQETQYF
>TRBV6-5
CASSYSKSNEQFF
>TRBV13
CASGTGGYNEQFF
>TRBV11-2
CASRPGTAIYNEQFF
>TRBV29-1
CSVDEMNTEAFF
>TRBV23-1
CANATVNTEAFF
>TRBV5-1
CASSLEAVYEQYF
>TRBV29-1
CSVEDLPSGSPVEQYF
>TRBV13
CASSLALGQGLVNTEAFF
>TRBV29-1
CSAGAGELFGYTF
>TRBV7-8
CASSLEGDRVIYEQYF
>TRBV5-4
CASSLGLVLSHEQFF
>TRBV9
CASSIQSTDTQYF
>TRBV29-1
CSVTGQGAYNEQFF
>TRBV4-1
CASSQPDSGEQYF
>TRBV29-1
CSVDNLFGELFF
>TRBV5-1
CASSTGPKDEQFF
>TRBV11-2
CASRSTSGADEQFF
>TRBV4-1
CASSQDQGPGNEQFF
>TRBV27
CASSLRSADAEAFF